One and the same sample provided the 27 T cell receptor beta chains below, sequenced in a study of cytomegalovirus exposure and HLA in healthy donors. Only in-frame clones appear in the TCRdb table, and some are missing; sequencing was by immunoSEQ multiplex PCR. Of 55,000 to 70,000 clones in the sample, roughly 90% were seen once. Sequenced material: PBMCs. These TCRs come from a woman in her thirties in good health and CMV-seronegative.

The V gene is TRBV28, the J gene TRBJ2-1; 14 bases are shared with TRBD2. The CDR3 loop spans 18 amino acids. J gave up 4 bases and V 3 bases, and 8 bases lay outside the gene matches. Germline CDR1 is MDHEN and CDR2 is SYDVKM. The CDR3 sequence is CASSFHRLAGGGYNEQFF. Here the CDR3 DNA reads TGTGCCAGCAGTTTTCACAGACTAGCGGGAGGGGGGTACAATGAGCAGTTCTTC.

V usage is TRBV5-4 and J usage is TRBJ1-1; 9 bases map to TRBD1. Germline V gene data show CDR1 as SGHNT and CDR2 as YYREEE (reference sequence). Unmatched junction bases numbered 5, after V lost 5 bases and J lost 3 bases. The CDR3 consists of 14 residues. The CDR3 is CASREQGADTEAFF. DNA of the CDR3: TGTGCCAGCAGGGAACAGGGGGCAGACACTGAAGCTTTCTTT. Based on the CDR3 plus reference TRBV5-4 and TRBJ1-1, the full variable domain is ETGVTQSPTHLIKTRGQQVTLRCSSQSGHNTVSWYQQALGQGPQFIFQYYREEENGRGNFPPRFSGLQFPNYSSELNVNALELDDSALYLCASREQGADTEAFFGQGTRLTVV.

The V gene is TRBV6-1, the J gene TRBJ1-5; 8 bases are shared with TRBD1. The CDR3 loop spans 18 amino acids. Germline CDR1 and CDR2: MNHNS and SASEGT. With V trimmed by 2 bases and J by 0 bases, 9 bases remained unmatched. The CDR3 is CASSEWDRSRNSNQPQHF. The CDR3 region has the DNA TGTGCCAGCAGTGAATGGGACAGGTCGAGAAATAGCAATCAGCCCCAGCATTTT.

This clone has only a few counts. J is TRBJ2-1 and V is TRBV11-3, with 10 bases fitting TRBD2. The CDR3 extends over 15 amino acids. Germline CDR1 is SGHNT and CDR2 is YENEEA. V gave up 5 bases and J gave up 5 bases; unmatched junction bases: 6. CDR3 residues: CASSRGLAVNNEQFF. CDR3 sequence (DNA): TGTGCCAGCAGCCGAGGACTAGCGGTTAACAATGAGCAGTTCTTC.

The V gene is TRBV29-1, the J gene TRBJ2-3, with a weak D call TRBD1 (5 bases). Germline V CDR1 and CDR2: SQVTM, ANQGSEA. V was pared by 7 bases and J by 6 bases, with 11 bases between. This CDR3 comprises 11 residues. CDR3 sequence (DNA): TGCAGCGGAAACCAGGGTGATACGCAGTATTTT. It translates to CSGNQGDTQYF.

This clone was seen only once. The same CDR3 arises from other DNA sequences in this sample as well. V gene TRBV27 combines with J gene TRBJ2-1; 8 positions match TRBD2. The junction had 9 bases not matched to a gene; V was cut back by 4 bases and J by 10 bases. CDR1 and CDR2 from the germline V gene are MNHEY and SMNVEV (reference sequence). The CDR3 contains 14 residues. CDR3 sequence (DNA): TGTGCCAGCAGTTCAGCGGGGGTGGCTGGGGAGCAGTTCTTC. This gives the protein CASSSAGVAGEQFF.

The rearrangement links TRBV7-2 to TRBJ2-7, with 7 positions matching TRBD2. The germline CDR1 and CDR2 sequences are SGHTA and FQGNSA. Trimming cost V 6 bases and J 2 bases; bases outside gene matches: 10. This CDR3 comprises 15 residues. The CDR3, as DNA: TGTGCCAGCAGTCAAACGCTCAGCGGGGCCTACGAGCAGTACTTC. Translated: CASSQTLSGAYEQYF.

This chain connects TRBV30 to TRBJ2-1, with a weak D call TRBD2 (6 bases). The CDR3 has 15 amino acids. Germline V gene data show CDR1 as GTSNPN and CDR2 as SVGIG (reference sequence). V was cut by 3 bases and J by 3 bases, with 15 bases left in between. The CDR3, as DNA: TGTGCCTGGAGCCCCGCTAGCGCCAACTACAATGAGCAGTTCTTC. As protein: CAWSPASANYNEQFF.

The chain carries TRBV19 and TRBJ1-1; 7 bases line up with TRBD1. The CDR3 covers 15 residues. Germline assignment: CDR1 LNHDA and CDR2 SQIVND (reference sequence). The trim removed 4 bases at V and 1 base at J, leaving 6 bases unmatched. For the CDR3, the DNA is TGTGCCAGTAGTAGCGGGACAGCAAAGAACACTGAAGCTTTCTTT. The encoded protein is CASSSGTAKNTEAFF.

The chain joins TRBV10-3 to TRBJ1-5; TRBD1 is a possible D gene (5 bases). The CDR3 has 15 amino acids. Germline CDR1 and CDR2: ENHRY and SYGVKD. V was trimmed by 4 bases and J by 2 bases, leaving 12 bases between them. The CDR3, as DNA: TGTGCCATCAGTGTTGGCGGGGGTCGCAATCAGCCCCAGCATTTT. Translating it yields CAISVGGGRNQPQHF.

This chain uses TRBV29-1 with TRBJ2-1; 13 bases fit TRBD2. The CDR3 loop spans 13 amino acids. Germline values: CDR1 SQVTM, CDR2 ANQGSEA. The ends lost 7 bases at V and 15 bases at J; junction bases unmatched: 12. The CDR3 region has the DNA TGCAGCGCCCAGACTAGCGGGAGGTTCGTACGGTTCTTC. It encodes CSAQTSGRFVRFF.

J is TRBJ2-1 and V is TRBV5-1, with 7 bases aligning to TRBD1. The CDR3 spans 14 residues. Looked up from germline, CDR1 is SGHRS and CDR2 is YFSETQ. Trimming took 3 bases from V and 5 from J; bases not matched to a gene: 5. The CDR3 loop is CASSSRDSNNEQFF. The CDR3 nucleotides are TGCGCCAGCAGCTCCCGGGACAGCAACAATGAGCAGTTCTTC.

The chain is built from TRBV19 and TRBJ1-5; tentative D call: TRBD1 (5 bases). V was pared by 5 bases and J by 7 bases, with 12 bases between. Germline V CDR1 and CDR2: LNHDA, SQIVND (reference sequence). The CDR3 is made up of 13 amino acids. The CDR3 protein is CASSRGKAQPQHF. CDR3 sequence (DNA): TGTGCCAGTAGTCGGGGGAAGGCCCAGCCCCAGCATTTT.

The gene calls are TRBV7-2 and TRBJ1-2, with TRBD1 matching over 7 bases. This CDR3 region has 17 residues. Trimming at V came to 1 base and at J to 0 bases, leaving 8 bases not matched to a gene. Germline V gene lookup returns CDR1 SGHTA and CDR2 FQGNSA. DNA for the CDR3: TGTGCCAGCAGCTTAGTAGGGGGCGGTGGAGCTAACTATGGCTACACCTTC. Its protein product is CASSLVGGGGANYGYTF.

The CDR3 DNA sequence: TGTGCCAGCAGTGAGTCGCTTACGAGGGCCTACGAGCAGTACTTC. Its translation is CASSESLTRAYEQYF. J is TRBJ2-7 and V is TRBV6-1, with D possibly TRBD2 on 5 matching bases. The CDR3 extends over 15 amino acids. From germline, CDR1 is MNHNS and CDR2 SASEGT. V shed 3 bases and J shed 2 bases, with 14 bases lying between them.

The J gene is TRBJ1-3, the V gene TRBV4-3, with D perhaps TRBD1 (6 bases). V shed 1 base and J shed 8 bases, with 15 bases lying between them. Germline CDR1 is LGHNA and CDR2 is YSLEER. This CDR3 is built from 15 residues. The CDR3 loop reads CASSQGPAGAYTIYF. In DNA, the CDR3 is TGCGCCAGCAGCCAAGGGCCGGCAGGGGCTTACACCATATATTTT.

The V gene is TRBV12-5, the J gene TRBJ2-3, with D tentatively TRBD1 (6 bases). Trimming pared 6 bases from V and 11 bases from J, leaving 27 bases between. CDR1 LGHNT and CDR2 FRNRAP come from the germline V gene. The CDR3 covers 16 residues. CDR3 DNA: TGTGCTAGTGGGCCGATACAGGGATTGGACATCGTAGGGCAGTATTTT. Translated: CASGPIQGLDIVGQYF. The full variable domain, with the rest looked up from reference TRBV12-5 and TRBJ2-3, is DARVTQTPRHKVTEMGQEVTMRCQPILGHNTVFWYRQTMMQGLELLAYFRNRAPLDDSGMPKDRFSAEMPDATLATLKIQPSEPRDSAVYFCASGPIQGLDIVGQYFGPGTRLTVL.

This chain joins TRBV6-5 and TRBJ1-3; D call uncertain. Germline values: CDR1 MNHEY, CDR2 SVGAGI. The CDR3 is made up of 12 amino acids. V lost 7 bases, J lost 4 bases, and 8 bases lay in between. The CDR3 loop reads CASKAAGNTIYF. CDR3 sequence (DNA): TGTGCCAGCAAAGCCGCGGGAAACACCATATATTTT.

The chain is built from TRBV7-9 and TRBJ2-1, with D possibly matching TRBD2 (6 bases). Germline lookup yields CDR1 SEHNR and CDR2 FQNEAQ (reference sequence). The CDR3 runs 15 residues. V was clipped by 5 bases and J by 3 bases, with 14 bases between them. The CDR3 DNA follows: TGTGCCAGCAGCATACTCGGGACTCTCTACAATGAGCAGTTCTTC. This codes for CASSILGTLYNEQFF.

This chain joins TRBV18 and TRBJ2-7, with TRBD1 matching 9 bases. Germline CDR1 and CDR2: KGHSH and LQKENI. The CDR3 consists of 14 residues. The J segment lost 0 bases and the V segment lost 6 bases, leaving 3 bases of the junction unmatched. The CDR3 protein is CASSRDRVSYEQYF. CDR3 nucleotides: TGTGCCAGCTCCCGGGACAGGGTCTCCTACGAGCAGTACTTC.

The V gene is TRBV21-1, the J gene TRBJ2-7; TRBD2 is the table's D call and was not checked against the DNA. TRBV21-1 is flagged as a pseudogene. There are 14 residues in the CDR3. The CDR3 here is CASSNRGTNYEQYF. The CDR3 DNA reads TGTGCCAGCAGCAATCGCGGCACCAACTACGAGCAGTACTTC.

This CDR3 is CSVEVRTNGYTF. CDR3 DNA sequence: TGCAGCGTTGAAGTGCGGACTAATGGCTACACCTTC. V gene TRBV29-1 combines with J gene TRBJ1-2; D is uncertain. In germline, CDR1 is SQVTM, CDR2 ANQGSEA. This CDR3 comprises 12 residues. Trimming removed 1 base from V and 6 bases from J, with 9 bases in between.

Only one count was recorded for this clone. The chain employs TRBV2 and TRBJ1-3; perhaps TRBD1 as D (5 bases). The CDR3 runs 15 residues. V dropped 6 bases and J dropped 7 bases, with 19 bases sitting between them. Germline CDR1 is SNHLY and CDR2 is FYNNEI. The CDR3 loop is CASSKGPLAGNTIYF. CDR3 DNA sequence: TGTGCCAGCAGCAAAGGACCCCTCGCAGGGAACACCATATATTTT.

The chain joins TRBV19 to TRBJ2-1, with 8 bases lining up with TRBD2. The CDR3 loop spans 13 amino acids. Germline V gene data show CDR1 as LNHDA and CDR2 as SQIVND (reference sequence). The trim removed 5 bases at V and 7 bases at J, leaving 4 bases unmatched. Here the CDR3 DNA reads TGTGCCAGTAGTGTGGGACTAGTGAATGAGCAGTTCTTC. This sequence encodes CASSVGLVNEQFF.

This chain connects TRBV10-3 to TRBJ1-5, with 10 bases lining up with TRBD1. The CDR3 has 15 amino acids. V trimming: 9 bases; J trimming: 6 bases; junction bases outside the gene matches: 11. Looked up from germline, CDR1 is ENHRY and CDR2 is SYGVKD. The CDR3 here is CAIASGTGEGQPQHF. The CDR3 DNA is TGTGCCATAGCCTCCGGGACAGGGGAGGGTCAGCCCCAGCATTTT.

This chain connects TRBV4-3 to TRBJ1-1; weak D call: TRBD1 (5 bases). V dropped 1 base and J dropped 1 base, with 7 bases sitting between them. Germline loops: CDR1 LGHNA, CDR2 YSLEER. The CDR3 spans 14 residues. The CDR3 sequence: CASSQGQPNTEAFF. CDR3 coding DNA: TGCGCCAGCAGCCAAGGACAGCCGAACACTGAAGCTTTCTTT.

The rearrangement uses TRBV18 and TRBJ1-5; maybe TRBD1 (6 bases). Looked up from germline, CDR1 is KGHSH and CDR2 is LQKENI. The germline V and J ends were trimmed by 2 bases and 9 bases, with 8 bases remaining between them. The CDR3 runs to 12 residues. The CDR3 loop is CASSPGGAPQHF. CDR3 coding DNA: TGTGCCAGCTCACCAGGGGGGGCGCCCCAGCATTTT.